Shown below are 17 T cell receptor beta chains from a single sample sequenced in a study of T cell repertoires in cytomegalovirus infection. Each CDR3 protein is one row after TCRdb ran MiXCR on the reads. Of 43,000 or so distinct CDR3 sequences listed, roughly a fifth were seen once; the top ten hold roughly 53%. Antigen specificity for these receptors is unknown. The sample in question was CD8+ T cells from cultured PBMCs, obtained from culture after CMV antigen stimulation. Receptors were obtained from a human donor in good health (CMV status not recorded). Some clones in this sample may be carry-over from other donors' samples.

The rearrangement links TRBV18 to TRBJ1-1, with a possible D match to TRBD1 (6 bases). Trimming pared 3 bases from V and 1 base from J, leaving 9 bases between. CDR1 and CDR2 from the germline V gene are KGHSH and LQKENI. The CDR3 covers 14 residues. The CDR3, as DNA: TGTGCCAGCTCACCTCTAGGGGGGAACACTGAAGCTTTCTTT. Its translation is CASSPLGGNTEAFF.

There are many counts of this clonotype. The chain links TRBV7-2 to TRBJ1-6; 11 bases line up with TRBD1. J lost 7 bases, V lost 5 bases, and 4 bases had no gene match. Germline V lookup: CDR1 SGHTA, CDR2 FQGNSA. This CDR3 region has 15 residues. The CDR3 here is CASSRTGGGNSPLHF. CDR3 coding DNA: TGTGCCAGCAGCAGGACAGGGGGCGGGAATTCACCCCTCCACTTT.

In its sample, this clonotype was seen many times. This chain links TRBV12-3 or TRBV12-4 with TRBJ2-3, with 7 bases that match TRBD2. The V gene end was trimmed by 5 bases and the J gene end by 1 base; junction bases not matched to a gene: 3. This CDR3 has 14 amino acids. The CDR3 is CASSPSGGTDTQYF. CDR3 bases: TGTGCCAGCAGTCCGAGCGGGGGCACAGATACGCAGTATTTT.

The chain joins TRBV4-3 to TRBJ2-3; either TRBD1 or TRBD2 may fit D (6 bases each). This CDR3 contains 17 residues. Trimming stripped 4 bases from V and 1 base from J, with 18 bases between. Looked up from germline, CDR1 is LGHNA and CDR2 is YSLEER. CDR3 sequence reads: CASSPEGGGRGTDTQYF. The DNA of the CDR3 is TGCGCCAGCAGCCCAGAGGGGGGAGGAAGGGGCACAGATACGCAGTATTTT.

This clonotype was seen at least ten times. The chain joins TRBV18 to TRBJ1-1; 11 bases align to TRBD1. The CDR3 spans 18 residues. The junction had 12 bases not matched to a gene; V was cut back by 3 bases and J by 3 bases. Germline CDR1 KGHSH, CDR2 LQKENI. CDR3 nucleotide sequence: TGTGCCAGCTCACCCCGCCAGGGACAGGGGGTCCGGGACACTGAAGCTTTCTTT. Its translation is CASSPRQGQGVRDTEAFF. Looking up the rest from reference TRBV18 and TRBJ1-1 gives the full variable domain: NAGVMQNPRHLVRRRGQEARLRCSPMKGHSHVYWYRQLPEEGLKFMVYLQKENIIDESGMPKERFSAEFPKEGPSILRIQQVVRGDSAAYFCASSPRQGQGVRDTEAFFGQGTRLTVV.

Regarding this clonotype: The conserved phenylalanine or tryptophan normally closing the CDR3 is absent here, so this likely arose from a read error. V is TRBV6-6 and J is TRBJ1-5, with D uncertain. Germline CDR1 is MNHNY and CDR2 is SVGAGI (reference sequence). The CDR3 contains 15 residues. The V and J ends lost 7 bases and 0 bases respectively, with 13 bases between them. In nucleotides, the CDR3 is TGTGCCAGCACTATTAGAGGGTCTAGCAATCAGCCCCAGCATTCT. It yields the protein CASTIRGSSNQPQHS.

On this clonotype itself: Since a much larger clone is just one base distant, this may be a read error. The chain employs TRBV7-8 and TRBJ2-1; D gene unclear. The germline CDR1 and CDR2 sequences are SGHVS and FQNEAQ. The CDR3 extends over 16 amino acids. The CDR3 sequence: CASSLGLSGSSNEQFF. CDR3 DNA sequence: TGTGCCAGCAGCTTAGGGCTGTCAGGCTCCTCCAATGAGCAGTTCTTC.

V usage is TRBV7-9 and J usage is TRBJ2-3, with TRBD2 as a possible D gene (5 bases). The CDR3 length is 15 residues. Trimming pared 5 bases from V and 1 base from J, leaving 13 bases between. Germline loops: CDR1 SEHNR, CDR2 FQNEAQ (reference sequence). The CDR3 sequence: CASSPRGSGTDTQYF. CDR3 in DNA: TGTGCCAGCAGCCCTCGGGGTAGCGGCACAGATACGCAGTATTTT. The variable domain in full, completed from reference TRBV7-9 and TRBJ2-3, reads DTGVSQNPRHKITKRGQNVTFRCDPISEHNRLYWYRQTLGQGPEFLTYFQNEAQLEKSRLLSDRFSAERPKGSFSTLEIQRTEQGDSAMYLCASSPRGSGTDTQYFGPGTRLTVL.

V and J are TRBV18 and TRBJ1-2, with D tentatively TRBD1 (5 bases). Trimming took off 3 bases at V and 3 bases at J, with 11 bases between the two ends. The germline gives CDR1 KGHSH, CDR2 LQKENI. CDR3 length: 14 amino acids. DNA of the CDR3: TGTGCCAGCTCACCTCTGGGGGAAGACTATGGCTACACCTTC. Translating it yields CASSPLGEDYGYTF.

V is TRBV29-1 and J is TRBJ2-7; perhaps TRBD1 as D (6 bases). V was cut by 2 bases and J by 0 bases, with 11 bases left in between. Germline V lookup: CDR1 SQVTM, CDR2 ANQGSEA. The CDR3 runs 14 residues. The CDR3 spells CSVESTGSSYEQYF. As DNA, the CDR3 is TGCAGCGTTGAATCGACAGGTAGCTCCTACGAGCAGTACTTC.

A few counts support this clonotype. The chain couples TRBV20-1 to TRBJ2-1; D gene ambiguous. Germline values: CDR1 DFQATT, CDR2 SNEGSKA (reference sequence). This CDR3 contains 10 residues. V lost 0 bases to trimming and J lost 14 bases, with 8 bases between them. CDR3 in DNA: TGCAGTGCTAGAGATCCTGTCGAGTTCTTC. Its protein product is CSARDPVEFF.

In its sample, this clonotype was seen many times. At one of its ends the junction is not consistent with the germline gene, which may arise from a read error. CDR3 DNA: TGTGCCAGCAGTGTAGCGGGAGGATTCAACGAGCAGTACTTC. Amino acids: CASSVAGGFNEQYF. V usage is TRBV12-3 or TRBV12-4 and J usage is TRBJ2-7; the match to TRBD2 covers 10 bases. The CDR3 is 14 residues long.

This chain uses TRBV11-2 with TRBJ2-7, with D unresolved. The CDR3 has 14 residues. Trimming took off 5 bases at V and 3 bases at J, with 14 bases between the two ends. Germline V gene lookup returns CDR1 SGHAT and CDR2 FQNNGV. In DNA, the CDR3 is TGTGCCAGCAGCCCCCTGGCTACCGTCTACGAGCAGTACTTC. Amino acid sequence: CASSPLATVYEQYF.

This clonotype was seen a few times. This chain links TRBV11-3 with TRBJ1-4, with D possibly being TRBD1 (5 bases). CDR1 and CDR2 from the germline V gene are SGHNT and YENEEA. V lost 3 bases, J lost 6 bases, and 14 bases lay in between. This CDR3 region has 15 residues. The CDR3 spells CASSFWGERDEKLFF. As DNA, the CDR3 is TGTGCCAGCAGCTTCTGGGGCGAGAGGGATGAAAAACTGTTTTTT.

This clonotype was detected a few times. The genes are TRBV5-5 and TRBJ1-2; no firm D call. CDR3 length: 11 amino acids. The V gene lost 5 bases and the J gene lost 7 bases, with 9 bases spanning the gap. CDR1 SGHKS and CDR2 YYEKEE come from the germline V gene (reference sequence). The CDR3 spells CASSRGLGYTF. CDR3 nucleotides: TGTGCCAGCAGTCGTGGGCTTGGCTACACCTTC.

The table lists this clonotype with a few counts. The CDR3: CASSLAYGKEQFF. The CDR3 DNA reads TGTGCCAGCAGCCTTGCGTACGGGAAGGAGCAGTTCTTC. The rearrangement uses TRBV11-3 and TRBJ2-1; perhaps TRBD2 as D (5 bases). Trimming took 5 bases from V and 10 from J, leaving 15 bases between them. The CDR3 has 13 residues. CDR1 is SGHNT, CDR2 YENEEA, per germline.

The J gene is TRBJ2-5, the V gene TRBV30; D unresolved. Germline loops: CDR1 GTSNPN, CDR2 SVGIG (reference sequence). V lost 0 bases and J lost 5, with 10 bases in between. CDR3 length equals 13 residues. CDR3 bases: TGTGCCTGGAGTGTGCTCGGGTGGGAGACCCAGTACTTC. Its protein product is CAWSVLGWETQYF. The full variable domain, its missing parts supplied by reference TRBV30 and TRBJ2-5, is SQTIHQWPATLVQPVGSPLSLECTVEGTSNPNLYWYRQAAGRGLQLLFYSVGIGQISSEVPQNLSASRPQDRQFILSSKKLLLSDSGFYLCAWSVLGWETQYFGPGTRLLVL.